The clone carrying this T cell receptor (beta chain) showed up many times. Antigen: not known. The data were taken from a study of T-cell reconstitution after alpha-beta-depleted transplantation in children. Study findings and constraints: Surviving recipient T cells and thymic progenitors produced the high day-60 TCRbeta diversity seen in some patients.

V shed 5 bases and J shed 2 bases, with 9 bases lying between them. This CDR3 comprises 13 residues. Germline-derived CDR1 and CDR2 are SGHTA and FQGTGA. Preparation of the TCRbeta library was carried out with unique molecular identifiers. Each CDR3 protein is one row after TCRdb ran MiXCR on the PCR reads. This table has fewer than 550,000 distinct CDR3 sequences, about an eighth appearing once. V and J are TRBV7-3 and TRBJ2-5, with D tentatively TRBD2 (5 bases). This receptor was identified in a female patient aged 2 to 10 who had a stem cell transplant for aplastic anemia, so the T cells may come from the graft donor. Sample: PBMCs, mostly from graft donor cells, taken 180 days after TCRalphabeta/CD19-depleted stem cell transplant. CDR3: CASSPGNQETQYF. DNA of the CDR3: TGTGCCAGCAGCCCGGGGAATCAAGAGACCCAGTACTTC.